This TCR beta chain was found in a study of Ad26.COV2.S vaccination and SARS-CoV-2 variants. As to treatment: 15 to 20 received Ad26.COV2.S at low or high dose, single or two shots; about 5 received placebo; per-sample allocation not given. Sampling was performed 63 days after the first vaccine or placebo injection. Clones were sequenced by immunoSEQ multiplex PCR, and TCRdb holds only the in-frame ones, with some missing. Among hundreds of thousands of clones listed, approximately 92% were seen once. The sequencing here drew on peripheral blood, taken in a trial of Ad26.COV2.S vaccine versus placebo. The TCR comes from a person aged 18-65 years who received the Ad26.COV2.S COVID-19 vaccine or a placebo.

CDR3 amino acids: CASSLVSVGNEQFF. CDR3 coding DNA: TGCGCCAGCAGCTTGGTGTCGGTGGGGAATGAGCAGTTCTTC. This chain connects TRBV5-1 to TRBJ2-1; D not resolved. The CDR3 contains 14 residues. Germline V gene sequence: CDR1 SGHRS, CDR2 YFSETQ. V dropped 0 bases and J dropped 7 bases, with 11 bases sitting between them.